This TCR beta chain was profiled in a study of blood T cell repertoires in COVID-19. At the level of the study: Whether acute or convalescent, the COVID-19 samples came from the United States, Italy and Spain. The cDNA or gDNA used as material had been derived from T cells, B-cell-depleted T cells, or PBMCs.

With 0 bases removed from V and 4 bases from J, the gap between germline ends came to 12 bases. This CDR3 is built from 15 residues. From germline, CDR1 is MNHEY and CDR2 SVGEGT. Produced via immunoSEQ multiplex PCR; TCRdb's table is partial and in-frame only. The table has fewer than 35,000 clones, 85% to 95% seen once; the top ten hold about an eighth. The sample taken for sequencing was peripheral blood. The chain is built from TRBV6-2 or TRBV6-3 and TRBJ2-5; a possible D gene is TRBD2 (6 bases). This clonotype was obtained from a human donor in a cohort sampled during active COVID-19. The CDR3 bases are TGTGCCAGCAGTTACTCGACCGGGGGACGAGAGACCCAGTACTTC. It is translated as CASSYSTGGRETQYF.